Here is one TCR beta chain with its context. The target antigen is unknown. The sample originates from a study of T cell responses to AZD1222 COVID-19 vaccine. Germline V gene data show CDR1 as LNHDA and CDR2 as SQIVND (reference sequence). V lost 4 bases to trimming and J lost 0 bases, with 18 bases between them. The CDR3 runs 17 residues. General study findings and limits: No repertoire was sampled before or during the peak T cell response, only after it. White British people made up most donors, females outnumbered males, and clonal diversity was possibly underestimated. Spike-specific TCR breadth and depth were elevated following two AZD1222 doses.

Data came from immunoSEQ multiplex PCR; TCRdb stores just in-frame clones and leaves some out. Of 100,000 to 150,000 clones listed, about 88% are singletons. This specimen was peripheral blood, taken on day 0 of AZD1222 vaccination. The sequence derives from an adult in good health. The chain couples TRBV19 to TRBJ1-1, with D maybe TRBD1 (5 bases). The CDR3 sequence is CASSTRGSQGVNTEAFF. CDR3 coding DNA: TGTGCCAGTAGTACGAGAGGGAGTCAAGGGGTGAACACTGAAGCTTTCTTT.